A selection of T cell receptor beta chains follows, all from one sample in a study of T cell changes during pregnancy in multiple sclerosis. Profiled with immunoSEQ multiplex PCR; TCRdb holds only in-frame clones, not every one. The sample records around 80,000 clones, roughly 92% being singletons. Here the sequenced sample was peripheral blood, taken before pregnancy. These receptors were collected from a female donor with multiple sclerosis, enrolled in a pregnancy study. Both conserved end residues are part of each CDR3. Each record gives: V gene, J gene, D gene, clone size, CDR3 DNA, CDR3 protein. The D gene is left open where the match is weak. Rows may omit the clone size; those that give it use once, few, many or a size class.

v_call: TRBV6-4
j_call: TRBJ2-1
d_call: TRBD2
clone_size: .
cdr3_nt: TGTGCCAGCAGTGACTCGACTAGCGGGAGCTACAATGAGCAGTTCTTC
cdr3_aa: CASSDSTSGSYNEQFF

v_call: TRBV6-6
j_call: TRBJ1-5
d_call: TRBD1
clone_size: .
cdr3_nt: TGTGCCAGCAGTTACCCGACAGGGGGCGGGAATCAGCCCCAGCATTTT
cdr3_aa: CASSYPTGGGNQPQHF

v_call: TRBV30
j_call: TRBJ2-5
d_call: .
clone_size: .
cdr3_nt: TGTGCCTGGAGCCCAATCGGACAGCCAAAAGAGACCCAGTACTTC
cdr3_aa: CAWSPIGQPKETQYF

v_call: TRBV7-2
j_call: TRBJ1-2
d_call: .
clone_size: .
cdr3_nt: TGTGCCAGCAGCTTAAACAGGGAAGGCTACACCTTC
cdr3_aa: CASSLNREGYTF

v_call: TRBV11-2
j_call: TRBJ2-1
d_call: .
clone_size: .
cdr3_nt: TGTGCCAGCAGCTTACGTTTCGGGTACAATGAGCAGTTCTTC
cdr3_aa: CASSLRFGYNEQFF

v_call: TRBV27
j_call: TRBJ2-3
d_call: .
clone_size: .
cdr3_nt: TGTGCCAGCAGTCCCCCGCTTCGGCGGGGCACAGATACGCAGTATTTT
cdr3_aa: CASSPPLRRGTDTQYF

v_call: TRBV6-5
j_call: TRBJ2-5
d_call: .
clone_size: few
cdr3_nt: TGTGCCAGCAGTTCGTCGGGAGTAAAGACCCAGTACTTC
cdr3_aa: CASSSSGVKTQYF

v_call: TRBV5-6
j_call: TRBJ2-1
d_call: .
clone_size: .
cdr3_nt: TGTGCCAGCAGCGACGGGACATCTGGCAATGAGCAGTTCTTC
cdr3_aa: CASSDGTSGNEQFF

v_call: TRBV7-2
j_call: TRBJ2-7
d_call: .
clone_size: .
cdr3_nt: TGTGCCAGCAGCTTGGTGACTAGCTCCTACGAGCAGTACTTC
cdr3_aa: CASSLVTSSYEQYF

v_call: TRBV19
j_call: TRBJ1-3
d_call: .
clone_size: .
cdr3_nt: TGTGCCAGTAGTATCAGGGGAATAAGCGGCTCTGGAAACACCATATATTTT
cdr3_aa: CASSIRGISGSGNTIYF

v_call: TRBV4-1
j_call: TRBJ2-7
d_call: TRBD1
clone_size: .
cdr3_nt: TGCGCCAGCAGCCAAGTGGGGTTCGGCGGAGACAGGGTCGGCTACGAGCAGTACTTC
cdr3_aa: CASSQVGFGGDRVGYEQYF

v_call: TRBV7-9
j_call: TRBJ2-7
d_call: TRBD1
clone_size: .
cdr3_nt: TGTGCCAGCAGCTTAGGACAGGGGGGGCCTGGCGAGCAGTACTTC
cdr3_aa: CASSLGQGGPGEQYF

v_call: TRBV11-2
j_call: TRBJ2-1
d_call: .
clone_size: .
cdr3_nt: TGTGCCAGCAGTTTAGATCTCCACAATGAGCAGTTCTTC
cdr3_aa: CASSLDLHNEQFF

v_call: TRBV5-6
j_call: TRBJ2-1
d_call: TRBD2
clone_size: .
cdr3_nt: TGTGCCAGCAGCTGGAAACCGGGACTAGCGGGAGTAGTGGATGAGCAGTTCTTC
cdr3_aa: CASSWKPGLAGVVDEQFF

v_call: TRBV4-3
j_call: TRBJ2-7
d_call: TRBD1
clone_size: .
cdr3_nt: TGCGCCAGCAGCCAAGCTACGGGACAGGGGACGGGAGAGCAGTACTTC
cdr3_aa: CASSQATGQGTGEQYF

v_call: TRBV6-5
j_call: TRBJ1-3
d_call: .
clone_size: .
cdr3_nt: TGTGCCAGCAGACGGGGGGTCGGTGTCAACACCATATATTTT
cdr3_aa: CASRRGVGVNTIYF

v_call: TRBV14
j_call: TRBJ1-4
d_call: .
clone_size: few
cdr3_nt: TGTGCCAGCAGCAGAAGCGGTGGTGCAACTAATGAAAAACTGTTTTTT
cdr3_aa: CASSRSGGATNEKLFF

v_call: TRBV5-4
j_call: TRBJ2-7
d_call: .
clone_size: .
cdr3_nt: TGTGCCAGCAGCTTCGAAGGGGGCTACGAGCAGTACTTC
cdr3_aa: CASSFEGGYEQYF

v_call: TRBV28
j_call: TRBJ1-1
d_call: .
clone_size: .
cdr3_nt: TGTGCCAGTGGAGACGGCCCAATGAACACTGAAGCTTTCTTT
cdr3_aa: CASGDGPMNTEAFF

v_call: TRBV2
j_call: TRBJ2-5
d_call: .
clone_size: .
cdr3_nt: TGTGCCAGCAGTGAAGCGCTTCGAGAGACAGAGAAGGAGACCCAGTACTTC
cdr3_aa: CASSEALRETEKETQYF

v_call: TRBV4-3
j_call: TRBJ2-7
d_call: .
clone_size: .
cdr3_nt: TGCGCCAGCAGCCACACCACCCTGGGCGAGCAGTACTTC
cdr3_aa: CASSHTTLGEQYF

v_call: TRBV5-5
j_call: TRBJ2-7
d_call: .
clone_size: .
cdr3_nt: TGTGCCAGCAGCTTGGTACTTGGACAACCCGTACACGAGCAGTACTTC
cdr3_aa: CASSLVLGQPVHEQYF

v_call: TRBV28
j_call: TRBJ1-5
d_call: TRBD1
clone_size: once
cdr3_nt: TGTGCCAGCAGCGCCGGGGACAGGGGGCGAAATCAGCCCCAGCATTTT
cdr3_aa: CASSAGDRGRNQPQHF

v_call: TRBV27
j_call: TRBJ2-3
d_call: .
clone_size: .
cdr3_nt: TGTGCCAGCAGTTTATCGTTGTGGGCTACGGGCACAGATACGCAGTATTTT
cdr3_aa: CASSLSLWATGTDTQYF

v_call: TRBV14
j_call: TRBJ2-7
d_call: TRBD2
clone_size: .
cdr3_nt: TGTGCCAGCAGCCTGACTAGCGGGAGGGGTTACGAGCAGTACTTC
cdr3_aa: CASSLTSGRGYEQYF

v_call: TRBV14
j_call: TRBJ1-2
d_call: .
clone_size: .
cdr3_nt: TGTGCCAGCAGCCAAGATTACAGCTATGGCTACACCTTC
cdr3_aa: CASSQDYSYGYTF

v_call: TRBV7-2
j_call: TRBJ1-2
d_call: TRBD1
clone_size: .
cdr3_nt: TGTGCCAGCAGCGCCTCCGGGACAGGGGGTGGCTACACCTTC
cdr3_aa: CASSASGTGGGYTF

v_call: TRBV12-5
j_call: TRBJ1-5
d_call: TRBD1
clone_size: .
cdr3_nt: TGTGCTAGTGGTGTGACCGGGACAGGCTTAACGGTATACAATCAGCCCCAGCATTTT
cdr3_aa: CASGVTGTGLTVYNQPQHF

v_call: TRBV6-6
j_call: TRBJ2-2
d_call: .
clone_size: .
cdr3_nt: TGTGCCAGCGGGGACACGAGCACCGGGGAGCTGTTTTTT
cdr3_aa: CASGDTSTGELFF

v_call: TRBV25-1
j_call: TRBJ2-5
d_call: TRBD1
clone_size: few
cdr3_nt: TGTGCCAGCAGTGACCTAAGGGACAGGGCCATATCAGAGACCCAGTACTTC
cdr3_aa: CASSDLRDRAISETQYF

v_call: TRBV7-2
j_call: TRBJ2-5
d_call: TRBD2
clone_size: .
cdr3_nt: TGTGCCAGCGGCTTACCGGCTAGCGGGGGAATTCAAGAGACCCAGTACTTC
cdr3_aa: CASGLPASGGIQETQYF

v_call: TRBV6-4
j_call: TRBJ2-2
d_call: .
clone_size: .
cdr3_nt: TGTGCCAGCAGTGAGGGGACAAACACCGGGGAGCTGTTTTTT
cdr3_aa: CASSEGTNTGELFF

v_call: TRBV6-5
j_call: TRBJ1-1
d_call: .
clone_size: .
cdr3_nt: TGTGCCAGCAGTTTCACAGTGACCACTGAAGCTTTCTTT
cdr3_aa: CASSFTVTTEAFF

v_call: TRBV27
j_call: TRBJ2-7
d_call: .
clone_size: .
cdr3_nt: TGTGCCAGCAGTTTTTCTATATCCTACGAGCAGTACTTC
cdr3_aa: CASSFSISYEQYF

v_call: TRBV6-6
j_call: TRBJ2-7
d_call: .
clone_size: .
cdr3_nt: TGTGCCAGCAGTTACAAGGGGTACGAGCAGTACTTC
cdr3_aa: CASSYKGYEQYF

v_call: TRBV9
j_call: TRBJ2-1
d_call: TRBD2
clone_size: .
cdr3_nt: TGTGCCAGCAGCGTAGGAGGACTAGCTTCTGCGGACAATGAGCAGTTCTTC
cdr3_aa: CASSVGGLASADNEQFF

v_call: TRBV5-1
j_call: TRBJ2-7
d_call: .
clone_size: .
cdr3_nt: TGCGCCAGCAGCGAGAACAGCTACGAGCAGTACTTC
cdr3_aa: CASSENSYEQYF

v_call: TRBV6-5
j_call: TRBJ1-2
d_call: .
clone_size: .
cdr3_nt: TGTGCCAGCAGCCCAGGGGAGGGTGGCTACACCTTC
cdr3_aa: CASSPGEGGYTF

v_call: TRBV18
j_call: TRBJ2-7
d_call: TRBD2
clone_size: .
cdr3_nt: TGTGCCAGCTCCTCGGCTAGCGGGAGCCCTACTAGCTCCTACGAGCAGTACTTC
cdr3_aa: CASSSASGSPTSSYEQYF

v_call: TRBV29-1
j_call: TRBJ2-7
d_call: TRBD1
clone_size: once
cdr3_nt: TGCAGCGTTCGCTTGGACAGGGTGGGCTCCTACGAGCAGTACTTC
cdr3_aa: CSVRLDRVGSYEQYF

v_call: TRBV5-1
j_call: TRBJ1-2
d_call: .
clone_size: .
cdr3_nt: TGCGCCAGCAGCCAGGAGGGAAACTATGGCTACACCTTC
cdr3_aa: CASSQEGNYGYTF

v_call: TRBV14
j_call: TRBJ1-1
d_call: TRBD1
clone_size: .
cdr3_nt: TGTGCCAGCAGACTTTACAGGGGTACTGAAGCTTTCTTT
cdr3_aa: CASRLYRGTEAFF

v_call: TRBV5-4
j_call: TRBJ2-3
d_call: TRBD2
clone_size: .
cdr3_nt: TGTGCCAGCAGCTTAACTAGCGGCCCTAAATTCACAGATACGCAGTATTTT
cdr3_aa: CASSLTSGPKFTDTQYF

v_call: TRBV4-3
j_call: TRBJ2-1
d_call: .
clone_size: .
cdr3_nt: TGCGCCAGCAGCCAAGAGGGTCCCGGGATCCGCTCCTACAATGAGCAGTTCTTC
cdr3_aa: CASSQEGPGIRSYNEQFF

v_call: TRBV7-2
j_call: TRBJ2-5
d_call: .
clone_size: .
cdr3_nt: TGTGCCAGCAGTTACGGGACTTACCGGGAGACCCAGTACTTC
cdr3_aa: CASSYGTYRETQYF

v_call: TRBV23-1
j_call: TRBJ2-5
d_call: .
clone_size: .
cdr3_nt: TGCGCCAGCAGTCAATCGAGGCGCAGCCAAGAGACCCAGTACTTC
cdr3_aa: CASSQSRRSQETQYF

v_call: TRBV9
j_call: TRBJ1-4
d_call: TRBD1
clone_size: .
cdr3_nt: TGTGCCAGCAGCGTAGGGACAGGGTTTGGAAAACTGTTTTTT
cdr3_aa: CASSVGTGFGKLFF